This TCR beta chain was sequenced in a study of blood T cell repertoires in COVID-19. Study at large: The United States, Italy and Spain provided the acute and convalescent COVID-19 samples.

This CDR3 comprises 15 residues. The V segment lost 2 bases and the J segment 8 bases; nucleotides outside the gene matches: 12. How the authors handled the data: By means of reference gene primer amplification, nucleated cell counts were estimated. Libraries were prepared by immunoSEQ multiplex PCR; TCRdb keeps only in-frame clonotypes and omits some of them. For V, J and clone size, that table is used; D and trimming come from the DNA. The repertoire holds about 300,000 clones, with 85% as singletons. This clone was detected many times. The rearrangement joins TRBV5-3 to TRBJ1-2, with 7 bases that match TRBD1. TRBV5-3 is placed among ORFs of uncertain function. The sample was PBMCs or T cells enriched from blood (not recorded which). The origin of this receptor is a woman between 25 and 40 years old who had been exposed to COVID-19. The CDR3 DNA follows: TGTGCCAGAAGCTTTCTTAGGGGGCAGTCGGGCGGCTACACCTTC. It yields the protein CARSFLRGQSGGYTF.